This TCR beta chain was recorded in a study of T-cell reconstitution after alpha-beta-depleted transplantation in children. V was trimmed by 0 bases and J by 2 bases, leaving 12 bases between them. CDR3 length: 15 residues. Germline CDR1 SGDLS, CDR2 YYNGEE. As it was prepared, the TCRbeta library received unique molecular identifiers. TCRdb re-analysed the PCR reads in MiXCR, keeping a single row per CDR3 protein. The table records over 550,000 distinct CDR3 sequences, about 10% of them present only once. The genes are TRBV9 and TRBJ2-7; D is perhaps TRBD2 (5 bases). Sequencing was performed on PBMCs from the stem cell graft donor, taken from the stem cell graft. The TCR originated in a human donor who donated a stem cell graft to a child with acute myeloid leukemia. In nucleotides, the CDR3 is TGTGCCAGCAGCGTAGGAGAGGGCCACCCCTACGAGCAGTACTTC. It encodes CASSVGEGHPYEQYF.